Listed below are T cell receptor beta chains from one sample, sequenced in a study of persistence of HIV-infected CD4 T cells. Assay used: immunoSEQ multiplex PCR; TCRdb lists only in-frame clones, some missing. The repertoire has under 50,000 clones, approximately 91% of them found once; the top ten carry approximately 1.8%. These receptors have no known antigen. The sequences come from CD4+ T cells sorted from PBMCs after approximately 19-hour stimulation, collected from a patient who received antiretroviral therapy. Receptors were obtained from an adult man with HIV who was CMV-seropositive. CDR3s include the opening cysteine and the closing phenylalanine or tryptophan. The D gene is left open where the match is weak. Expanded clones get a size class; other rows say once, few or many, or leave the size out.

len,d_gene,v_gene,abundance,j_gene,CDR3nt,CDR3aa
13,NA,TRBV5-4,NA,TRBJ2-5,TGTGCCAGCAGCCCAGGGTTTCAAGAGACCCAGTACTTC,CASSPGFQETQYF
18,TRBD1,TRBV10-3,NA,TRBJ1-6,TGTGCCATCAGCCCCGGGACAGGGGGGAGCTCCTATAATTCACCCCTCCACTTT,CAISPGTGGSSYNSPLHF
13,TRBD1,TRBV12-5,NA,TRBJ2-7,TGTGCTAGTGGTACAGGGGAGATCTACGAGCAGTACTTC,CASGTGEIYEQYF
13,NA,TRBV9,NA,TRBJ1-2,TGTGCCAGCAGCGTCGAGGGGCTCGGTGGCTACACCTTC,CASSVEGLGGYTF
13,NA,TRBV27,NA,TRBJ2-2,TGTGCCAGCAGTTTAGGAAGGGTCGGGGAGCTGTTTTTT,CASSLGRVGELFF
16,TRBD2,TRBV5-4,NA,TRBJ2-1,TGTGCCAGCAGCTTAGCTAGCGGGGGGGTTTACAATGAGCAGTTCTTC,CASSLASGGVYNEQFF
16,TRBD1,TRBV28,NA,TRBJ1-2,TGTGCCAGCAGTACCCCTCAGGGGGGGTCCGGGTATGGCTACACCTTC,CASSTPQGGSGYGYTF
16,TRBD1,TRBV27,NA,TRBJ2-7,TGTGCCAGCAGTAACCTCCGACAGGGGTTGGCATACGAGCAGTACTTC,CASSNLRQGLAYEQYF
15,NA,TRBV28,NA,TRBJ1-1,TGTGCCAGCAGTATATGGGGGCTTAAGAACACTGAAGCTTTCTTT,CASSIWGLKNTEAFF
14,TRBD1,TRBV27,once,TRBJ2-2,TGTGCCAGCCGGGACAGGTGGGACACCGGGGAGCTGTTTTTT,CASRDRWDTGELFF
16,TRBD2,TRBV27,few,TRBJ2-1,TGTGCCAGCAGTCCCTCCGGGACTAGCGGGGGAGGAAGGCAGTTCTTC,CASSPSGTSGGGRQFF
16,NA,TRBV4-1,once,TRBJ1-1,TGCGCCAGCAGCCACGGTCAGAACAGGGCGAACACTGAAGCTTTCTTT,CASSHGQNRANTEAFF
16,TRBD2,TRBV5-1,NA,TRBJ2-1,TGCGCCAGCAGCCCGCGACTAGCGGGGACCTACAATGAGCAGTTCTTC,CASSPRLAGTYNEQFF
14,NA,TRBV7-3,NA,TRBJ2-7,TGTGCCAGCAGCTTAACGCCACAGGCGGGGGAGCAGTACTTC,CASSLTPQAGEQYF
19,NA,TRBV6-1,few,TRBJ1-6,TGTGCCAGCAGTGAAGCGATCTTTTTTGAAGGCGCCTATAATTCACCCCTCCACTTT,CASSEAIFFEGAYNSPLHF
16,TRBD2,TRBV2,NA,TRBJ2-7,TGTGCCAGCAGTGAGGGGGCCCCGCGGGGGGGCTACGAGCAGTACTTC,CASSEGAPRGGYEQYF
14,NA,TRBV12-2,NA,TRBJ1-5,TGTGCAAGTCGCTTGGGCTATAGCAATCAGCCCCAGCATTTT,CASRLGYSNQPQHF
16,NA,TRBV7-3,NA,TRBJ2-1,TGTGCCAGCAGCTCCAAACGCACGGATTCCTACAATGAGCAGTTCTTC,CASSSKRTDSYNEQFF
16,NA,TRBV14,NA,TRBJ1-1,TGTGCCAGCAGCCAAGAGGTGGTCAGGGGCATAACTGAAGCTTTCTTT,CASSQEVVRGITEAFF
15,NA,TRBV27,NA,TRBJ1-5,TGTGCCAGCAGTTTAAGGGAGAGGAACAATCAGCCCCAGCATTTT,CASSLRERNNQPQHF
18,TRBD2,TRBV15,NA,TRBJ2-7,TGTGCCACCAGCAGAGATCTACTAGCGGGGGGCCCGTCCTACGAGCAGTACTTC,CATSRDLLAGGPSYEQYF
14,TRBD1,TRBV5-1,NA,TRBJ1-4,TGCGCCAGCAGACCCGGGACAGCAGAGGAAAAACTGTTTTTT,CASRPGTAEEKLFF
11,NA,TRBV29-1,NA,TRBJ2-7,TGCAGCGTTGAAGGGGCAGCCGAGCAGTACTTC,CSVEGAAEQYF
14,TRBD2,TRBV5-1,once,TRBJ2-3,TGCGCCACCGCCCTGGGAGGGGCCATTGATACGCAGTATTTT,CATALGGAIDTQYF
11,NA,TRBV19,NA,TRBJ2-3,TGTGCCAGTAGACGCACAGATACGCAGTATTTT,CASRRTDTQYF
14,NA,TRBV27,NA,TRBJ1-1,TGTGCCAGCAACCCACTGGGGGCGGACACTGAAGCTTTCTTT,CASNPLGADTEAFF
15,TRBD1,TRBV10-2,NA,TRBJ1-1,TGCGCCAGCAGTGGACAGGGGGCAACTGTGACTGAAGCTTTCTTT,CASSGQGATVTEAFF
13,TRBD2,TRBV29-1,once,TRBJ2-1,TGCAGCGCCGGGACTAGCGGCCACAATGAGCAGTTCTTC,CSAGTSGHNEQFF
15,TRBD1,TRBV28,NA,TRBJ1-5,TGTGCCAGCATCAGACAGGGGGCGGCCAATCAGCCCCAGCATTTT,CASIRQGAANQPQHF
11,NA,TRBV20-1,NA,TRBJ1-6,TGCAGTGTCCAGGAACAATCACCCCTCCACTTT,CSVQEQSPLHF
14,TRBD1,TRBV5-1,NA,TRBJ2-7,TGCGCCAGCAGCTTCCTCGGGACAGGGCAAGAGCAGTACTTC,CASSFLGTGQEQYF
17,NA,TRBV28,NA,TRBJ1-6,TGTGCCAGTAGATTCGAACAGGGTAGAAAGGGAAATTCACCCCTCCACTTT,CASRFEQGRKGNSPLHF
13,NA,TRBV2,NA,TRBJ1-1,TGTGCCAGCATAAGACAGGTGAACACTGAAGCTTTCTTT,CASIRQVNTEAFF
15,NA,TRBV19,NA,TRBJ1-5,TGTGCCAGTATCCTATCCGCAAGGGTCCATCAGCCCCAGCATTTT,CASILSARVHQPQHF
14,TRBD1,TRBV5-1,NA,TRBJ1-2,TGCGCCAGCAGCTTGGAGGACAGGGTCTATGGCTACACCTTC,CASSLEDRVYGYTF
14,NA,TRBV7-3,NA,TRBJ2-2,TGTGCCAGCAGCTTAGACCGCTACACCGGGGAGCTGTTTTTT,CASSLDRYTGELFF
13,NA,TRBV24-1,NA,TRBJ2-6,TGTGCCGCGCAGCGGTCTGGGGCCAACGTCCTGACTTTC,CAAQRSGANVLTF
13,NA,TRBV7-3,NA,TRBJ2-3,TGTGCCAGCAGTCCCTCCAGGTCGAATACGCAGTATTTT,CASSPSRSNTQYF
15,NA,TRBV6-5,NA,TRBJ2-2,TGTGCCAGCAGCATTAGGACAAGTGGGACCGGGGAGCTGTTTTTT,CASSIRTSGTGELFF
16,TRBD2,TRBV7-6,NA,TRBJ2-1,TGTGCCAGCAGCAAGCAGGGAACTAGCGCCCACAATGAGCAGTTCTTC,CASSKQGTSAHNEQFF
15,TRBD2,TRBV25-1,NA,TRBJ2-7,TGTGCCAGCAGTCCTTCGACTAGCGGGGGCTACGAGCAGTACTTC,CASSPSTSGGYEQYF
14,TRBD2,TRBV7-9,NA,TRBJ2-1,TGTGCCAGCCTCCCCGGCGGGGGATACAATGAGCAGTTCTTC,CASLPGGGYNEQFF
16,NA,TRBV18,NA,TRBJ2-2,TGTGCCAGCTCACCATACATACAGGGAGGCACCGGGGAGCTGTTTTTT,CASSPYIQGGTGELFF
15,NA,TRBV7-2,NA,TRBJ1-3,TGTGCCAGCAGCCCTTCATGGGGGGCTGGAAACACCATATATTTT,CASSPSWGAGNTIYF
12,NA,TRBV28,NA,TRBJ1-3,TGTGCCAGCAGGAGCTCTGGAAACACCATATATTTT,CASRSSGNTIYF
18,NA,TRBV7-3,NA,TRBJ2-5,TGTGCCAGCAGCCGCCAAGGGGGGGGGCTCCGGCCACAAGAGACCCAGTACTTC,CASSRQGGGLRPQETQYF
15,NA,TRBV5-8,NA,TRBJ1-2,TGTGCCAGCAGGTCGACAGGAGTAAGTGTTCGTGGCTACACCTTC,CASRSTGVSVRGYTF
15,NA,TRBV6-5,NA,TRBJ1-1,TGTGCCAGCAGTTCTCAACCTATTATGAACACTGAAGCTTTCTTT,CASSSQPIMNTEAFF
15,NA,TRBV7-2,NA,TRBJ2-1,TGTGCCAGCAGCCCGTACAGTGTATCCTACAATGAGCAGTTCTTC,CASSPYSVSYNEQFF
17,NA,TRBV12-2,NA,TRBJ1-2,TGTGCAAGTCGCTTAAGACAGGGGGCTACGTCCCACTATGGCTACACCTTC,CASRLRQGATSHYGYTF
15,NA,TRBV5-1,NA,TRBJ1-2,TGCGCCAGCAGCTTGGTTGGGGTAACCAACTATGGCTACACCTTC,CASSLVGVTNYGYTF
15,TRBD1,TRBV2,NA,TRBJ1-1,TGTGCCAGCAACCCGACAGGGAACAAGAACACTGAAGCTTTCTTT,CASNPTGNKNTEAFF
13,NA,TRBV7-3,NA,TRBJ1-1,TGTGCCAGCAGCCCCCTTCGGGGGGACGAAGCTTTCTTT,CASSPLRGDEAFF
16,TRBD2,TRBV7-2,NA,TRBJ2-3,TGTGCCAGCAGCTTAGAGGCTAGCGGAGTCACAGATACGCAGTATTTT,CASSLEASGVTDTQYF
16,TRBD1,TRBV27,NA,TRBJ1-6,TGTGCCAGCAGTTTATCGGGGGACAGGACGAATTCACCCCTCCACTTT,CASSLSGDRTNSPLHF
15,NA,TRBV19,once,TRBJ2-1,TGTGCCAGTAGTATCGCACAGGGCTCTGGAAATGAGCAGTTCTTC,CASSIAQGSGNEQFF
12,TRBD1,TRBV2,NA,TRBJ1-2,TGTGCCAGCAGGGAGGGGGCTAGGGGCTACACCTTC,CASREGARGYTF
16,NA,TRBV12-5,NA,TRBJ1-5,TGTGCTAGTGGCCCCCACGAATCCCAGGGATCTCAGCCCCAGCATTTT,CASGPHESQGSQPQHF
14,NA,TRBV10-1,NA,TRBJ1-1,TGCGCCAGCAAGGACAGCTCGATGAACACTGAAGCTTTCTTT,CASKDSSMNTEAFF